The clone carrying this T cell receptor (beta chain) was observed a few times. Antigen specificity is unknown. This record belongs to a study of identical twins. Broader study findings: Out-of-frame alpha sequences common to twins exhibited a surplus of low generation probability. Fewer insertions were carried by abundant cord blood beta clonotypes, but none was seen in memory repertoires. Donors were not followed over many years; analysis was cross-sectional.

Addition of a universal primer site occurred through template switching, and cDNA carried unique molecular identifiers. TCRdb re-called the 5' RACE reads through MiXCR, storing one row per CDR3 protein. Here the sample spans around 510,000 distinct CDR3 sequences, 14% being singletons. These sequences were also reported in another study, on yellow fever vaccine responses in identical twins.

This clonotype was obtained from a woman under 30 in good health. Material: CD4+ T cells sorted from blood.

CDR3: CASSLAASSDTQYF. CDR3 nucleotides: TGTGCCAGCAGCTTAGCCGCGAGTTCGGATACGCAGTATTTT. The rearrangement links TRBV7-2 to TRBJ2-3; D unclear. Trimming stripped 0 bases from V and 6 bases from J, with 10 bases between. The CDR3 consists of 14 residues. Germline values: CDR1 SGHTA, CDR2 FQGNSA.